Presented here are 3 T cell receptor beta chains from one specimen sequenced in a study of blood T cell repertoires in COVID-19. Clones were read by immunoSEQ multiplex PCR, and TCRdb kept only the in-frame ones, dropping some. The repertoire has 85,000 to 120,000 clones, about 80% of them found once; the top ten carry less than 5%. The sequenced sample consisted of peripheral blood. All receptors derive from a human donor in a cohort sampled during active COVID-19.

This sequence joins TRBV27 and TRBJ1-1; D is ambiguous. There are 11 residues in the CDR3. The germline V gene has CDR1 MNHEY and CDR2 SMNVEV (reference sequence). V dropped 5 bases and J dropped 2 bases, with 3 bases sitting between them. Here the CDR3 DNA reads TGTGCCAGCAGTACAAACACTGAAGCTTTCTTT. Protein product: CASSTNTEAFF.

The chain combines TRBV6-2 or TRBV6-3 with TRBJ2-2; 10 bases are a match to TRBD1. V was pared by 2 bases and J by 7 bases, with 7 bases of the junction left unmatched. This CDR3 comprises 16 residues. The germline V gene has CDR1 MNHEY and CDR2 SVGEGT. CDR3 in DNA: TGTGCCAGCAGTTACCGGGGACAGGGGCGGATCGGGGAGCTGTTTTTT. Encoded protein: CASSYRGQGRIGELFF.

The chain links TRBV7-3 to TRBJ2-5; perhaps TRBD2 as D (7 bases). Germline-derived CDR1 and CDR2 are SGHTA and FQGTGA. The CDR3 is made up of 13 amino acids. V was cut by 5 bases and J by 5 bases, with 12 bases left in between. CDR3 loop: CASSRGASETQYF. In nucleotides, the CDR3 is TGTGCCAGCAGCCGGGGGGCTAGTGAGACCCAGTACTTC.